Following are 14 T cell receptor beta chains from one sample sequenced in a study of Tregs in tolerant kidney transplant recipients (dated by TCRdb to the late 2010s). The transplants used related donors with nonmyeloablative bone marrow transplantation, and mixed chimerism in the human trials was transient. Libraries were made using the immunoSEQ multiplex PCR assay. The source is immuneACCESS, and TCRdb retained only in-frame sequences with V and J called. Part of the clones is not carried over; for the studies checked, unresolved V genes explain less than half of this, and the remainder is unexplained. This sample's table lists roughly 5,700 clones. The top ten hold 5.5% to 7.5% of the sample. The sample was CD4+ T cells from blood (PBMCs), taken roughly 14 months after the transplant. Source of these receptors: a human patient who received a combined kidney and bone marrow transplant. Some T cells may have been brought in with the graft after a transplant.

According to its frequency, this clone is medium-sized. One end of the junction fails to match germline, which may point to a read error. Sequencing ends 3 residues short of the CDR3 end; the germline J gene provides the rest. The rearrangement uses TRBV20-1 and TRBJ1-2, with a possible D match to TRBD1 (6 bases). The CDR3 spans 14 residues. Germline V lookup: CDR1 DFQATT, CDR2 SNEGSKA (reference sequence). CDR3 loop: CSARWSGAKYGYTF. The sequenced part of the CDR3 DNA is TGCAGTGCTAGATGGTCAGGGGCTAAGTATGGC.

Points on this clone: The CDR3 goes on 3 residues after the read ends, and that part is filled in from the germline J gene. J is TRBJ1-5 and V is TRBV6-2 or TRBV6-3; D perhaps matches TRBD1 (5 bases). CDR3 size: 15 residues. Trimming stripped 6 bases from V and 0 bases from J, with 12 bases between. CDR1 is MNHEY, CDR2 SVGEGT, per germline. The sequenced CDR3 bases are TGTGCCAGCAGCCAGGGACTCAATAGCAATCAGCCC. Its translation: CASSQGLNSNQP. The CDR3 as a whole reads CASSQGLNSNQPQHF.

CDR3 region: CASSEALGGGVDTQYF. Partial CDR3 DNA: TGTGCCAGCAGTGAAGCGCTGGGGGGAGGGGTGGATACG. The rearrangement uses TRBV6-1 and TRBJ2-3; 7 nucleotides agree with TRBD2. The CDR3 extends 3 residues past the end of the read, so its final part is completed from the germline J gene. The J segment lost 6 bases and the V segment lost 0 bases, leaving 9 bases of the junction unmatched. The CDR3 runs to 16 residues. Germline V gene data show CDR1 as MNHNS and CDR2 as SASEGT.

To note about this clone: The read halts 3 residues ahead of the CDR3 end, with the missing end drawn from the germline J gene. The V call is TRBV4-1, the J call TRBJ1-1; D gene uncertain. There are 14 residues in the CDR3. V shed 1 base and J shed 4 bases, with 10 bases lying between them. Germline V gene data show CDR1 as MGHRA and CDR2 as YSYEKL. The covered CDR3 bases are TGCGCCAGCAGCCAAGTGCAGGAGAGCACTGAA. It specifies CASSQVQESTE. In full, the CDR3 is CASSQVQESTEAFF.

Details on this clone: With the read ending 3 residues before the CDR3 end, the germline J gene is used to fill in that end. This chain links TRBV5-1 with TRBJ1-1; a weak D match, TRBD1 (5 bases). The V end was cut by 0 bases, the J end by 0 bases, with 18 bases between. The CDR3 has 18 amino acids. Per the germline V gene, CDR1 is SGHRS and CDR2 is YFSETQ. The sequenced part of the CDR3 DNA is TGCGCCAGCAGCTTGGTTGGGGGGACGAGAGCGGTGAACACTGAA. Translating it yields CASSLVGGTRAVNTE. The CDR3 in full is CASSLVGGTRAVNTEAFF.

In regard to this clone: The read falls 3 residues short of the CDR3 end, and the missing part is taken from the germline J gene. The chain uses TRBV6-2 or TRBV6-3 and TRBJ2-7; TRBD1 aligns across 7 bases. The CDR3 extends over 15 amino acids. The V gene end was trimmed by 6 bases and the J gene end by 6 bases; junction bases not matched to a gene: 14. The germline V gene encodes CDR1 MNHEY and CDR2 SVGEGT. CDR3 DNA, as far as it was read: TGTGCCAGCAGGCTAACAGGGGCATCAAAGAGCGAG. Translating gives CASRLTGASKSE. The entire CDR3 sequence reads CASRLTGASKSEQYF.

This clone counts as medium-sized by frequency. The observed sequence ends 3 residues before the CDR3 terminus, with the missing tail filled in from the germline J gene. The rearrangement joins TRBV5-1 to TRBJ2-7; 7 positions agree with TRBD2. CDR1 is SGHRS and CDR2 is YFSETQ in the germline V gene. This CDR3 comprises 17 residues. V shed 4 bases, J shed 1 base, and the junction held 14 bases outside the gene matches. Incomplete CDR3 DNA: TGCGCCAGCAGCCCCGACCGGGGAGGGAGGAAGTCCTACGAG. Amino acid sequence: CASSPDRGGRKSYE. The entire CDR3 is CASSPDRGGRKSYEQYF.

With respect to this clone: The CDR3 is cut off 3 residues early in the read; its end comes from the germline J gene. The rearrangement uses TRBV20-1 and TRBJ1-4; TRBD1 matches 7 bases. Germline CDR1 DFQATT, CDR2 SNEGSKA (reference sequence). V shed 5 bases, J shed 7 bases, and the junction held 7 bases outside the gene matches. The CDR3 totals 13 residues. The CDR3 spells CSAPTGQSEKLFF. Incomplete CDR3 DNA: TGCAGTGCTCCCACGGGACAGTCTGAAAAA.

By frequency, this clone is medium-sized. The CDR3 end is not reached by the read, which stops 3 residues before it; the germline J gene fills it in. The gene calls are TRBV6-4 and TRBJ2-1, with TRBD1 matching 9 bases. The CDR3 totals 15 residues. In germline, CDR1 is MRHNA, CDR2 SNTAGT. J was trimmed by 7 bases and V by 7 bases; bases with no gene match: 11. CDR3 bases read: TGTGCCAGCAACCACGGCGGACAGGGGCATAATGAG. It encodes CASNHGGQGHNE. The complete CDR3 reads CASNHGGQGHNEQFF.

Regarding this clone: Coverage ceases 3 residues before the CDR3 finishes, and the germline J gene fills in the end. The rearrangement links TRBV18 to TRBJ1-3; D is unresolved. CDR3 length: 14 amino acids. V was cut by 3 bases and J by 4 bases, with 10 bases left in between. Germline loops: CDR1 KGHSH, CDR2 LQKENI. This chain's CDR3 is CASSPRSGGNTIYF. The covered CDR3 bases are TGTGCCAGCTCACCCAGGAGTGGAGGAAACACC. Using reference TRBV18 and TRBJ1-3 for the parts outside the CDR3, the full variable domain is NAGVMQNPRHLVRRRGQEARLRCSPMKGHSHVYWYRQLPEEGLKFMVYLQKENIIDESGMPKERFSAEFPKEGPSILRIQQVVRGDSAAYFCASSPRSGGNTIYFGEGSWLTVV.

This clone registers large (0.1 to 1%) by frequency. The read terminates 3 residues ahead of where the CDR3 ends, so the germline J gene completes it. The chain is built from TRBV20-1 and TRBJ2-1; 13 positions agree with TRBD2. Germline CDR1 reads DFQATT; CDR2 reads SNEGSKA (reference sequence). With V trimmed by 6 bases and J by 5 bases, 4 bases remained unmatched. The CDR3 totals 14 residues. CDR3 sequence reads: CSATGTSGNNEQFF. The CDR3 DNA, read in part, is TGCAGTGCCACCGGGACTAGCGGGAACAATGAG.

This chain's CDR3 is CASRWTGAVGYTF. The DNA read from the CDR3 is TGTGCCAGTAGATGGACAGGGGCCGTTGGC. V and J are TRBV19 and TRBJ1-2; 9 nucleotides match TRBD1. The read ends 3 residues before the CDR3 terminus; that terminus is restored from the germline J gene. The CDR3 is 13 residues long. V lost 6 bases to trimming and J lost 7 bases; unmatched junction nucleotides: 6. The germline V gene encodes CDR1 LNHDA and CDR2 SQIVND (reference sequence).

A word on this clone: From the germline J gene comes the end of the CDR3, since the read stops 3 residues before it. The gene calls are TRBV5-5 and TRBJ2-5; TRBD2 matches 10 bases. This CDR3 contains 13 residues. Looked up from germline, CDR1 is SGHKS and CDR2 is YYEKEE (reference sequence). The V gene end was trimmed by 4 bases and the J gene end by 5 bases; junction bases not matched to a gene: 2. CDR3 residues: CASSTGLAETQYF. The covered CDR3 bases are TGTGCCAGCAGCACGGGACTAGCGGAGACC.

On this clone itself: The read terminates 3 residues before the CDR3 end, so the remaining end is supplied by the germline J gene. The J gene is TRBJ2-4, the V gene TRBV7-2; D ambiguous. CDR3 length: 14 residues. Germline values: CDR1 SGHTA, CDR2 FQGNSA. V dropped 3 bases and J dropped 0 bases, with 6 bases sitting between them. The CDR3 sequence: CASSFGLAKNIQYF. Partial CDR3 DNA: TGTGCCAGCAGCTTCGGGTTAGCCAAAAACATT.